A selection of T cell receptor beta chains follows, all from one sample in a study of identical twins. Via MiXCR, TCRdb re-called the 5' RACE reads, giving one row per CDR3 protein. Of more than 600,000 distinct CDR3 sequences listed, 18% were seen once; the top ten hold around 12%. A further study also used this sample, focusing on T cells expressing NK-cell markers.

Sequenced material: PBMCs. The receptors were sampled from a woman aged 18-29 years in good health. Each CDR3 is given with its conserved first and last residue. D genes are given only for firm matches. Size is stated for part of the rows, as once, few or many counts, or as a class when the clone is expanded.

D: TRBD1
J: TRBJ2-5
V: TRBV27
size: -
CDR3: CASSLRGQGTGQETQYF

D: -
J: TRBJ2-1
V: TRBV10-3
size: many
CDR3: CAIGSGAGRLNEQFF

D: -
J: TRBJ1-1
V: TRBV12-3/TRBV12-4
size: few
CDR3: CASGSVWNTEAFF

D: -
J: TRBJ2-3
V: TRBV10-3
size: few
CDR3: CAINSDRADTQYF

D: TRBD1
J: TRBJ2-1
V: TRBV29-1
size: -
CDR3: CSVTTVRDRYNEQFF

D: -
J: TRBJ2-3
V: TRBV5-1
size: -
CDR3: CASSAAGAGTDTQYF

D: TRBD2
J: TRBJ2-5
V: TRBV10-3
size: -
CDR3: CAISDASGGWKTQYF

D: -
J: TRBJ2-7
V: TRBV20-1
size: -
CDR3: CSASLRVGYEQYF

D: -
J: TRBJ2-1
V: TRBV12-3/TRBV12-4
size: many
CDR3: CASSQSNEQFF

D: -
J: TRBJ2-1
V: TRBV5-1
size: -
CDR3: CASSLGDRANEQFF

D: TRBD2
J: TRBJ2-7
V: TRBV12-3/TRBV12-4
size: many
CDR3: CASSPSSGGAYYEQYF

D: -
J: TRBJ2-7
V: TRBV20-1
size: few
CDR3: CSARDGLAYEQYF

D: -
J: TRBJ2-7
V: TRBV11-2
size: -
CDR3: CASSLDQPYEQYF

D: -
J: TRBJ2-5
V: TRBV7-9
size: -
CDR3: CASSPDWKETQYF

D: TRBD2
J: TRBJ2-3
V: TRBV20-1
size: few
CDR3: CSARFGGGTDTQYF

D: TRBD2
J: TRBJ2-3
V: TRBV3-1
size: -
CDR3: CASSQDRTSGTDTQYF